The 11 T cell receptor beta chains in this list originate from one sample, sequenced in a study of blood T cell repertoires in COVID-19. The data were produced by immunoSEQ multiplex PCR, yet TCRdb's version contains in-frame clones alone and is incomplete. Among around 220,000 clones listed, 87% were seen once. Input material: PBMCs or T cells enriched from blood (not recorded which). The source of these receptors is a woman aged 25 to 39 with acute COVID-19.

The chain employs TRBV28 and TRBJ1-5; unclear D gene. Germline CDR1 and CDR2: MDHEN and SYDVKM. The CDR3 contains 15 residues. V was cut by 6 bases and J by 6 bases, with 18 bases left in between. This CDR3 reads CASRPSYRVIQPQHF. In DNA form, the CDR3 reads TGTGCCAGCAGACCGTCTTATCGGGTGATTCAGCCCCAGCATTTT.

In this sample, this clone turned up once. The chain carries TRBV6-1 and TRBJ1-1; D call uncertain. V lost 3 bases to trimming and J lost 1 base, with 3 bases between them. The CDR3 extends over 12 amino acids. The germline gives CDR1 MNHNS, CDR2 SASEGT. DNA of the CDR3: TGTGCCAGCAGTGAGCGGAACACTGAAGCTTTCTTT. It translates to CASSERNTEAFF.

The genes are TRBV7-8 and TRBJ2-3; 8 bases line up with TRBD2. The junction had 16 bases not matched to a gene; V was cut back by 6 bases and J by 8 bases. The CDR3 loop spans 16 amino acids. Germline CDR1 is SGHVS and CDR2 is FQNEAQ. The CDR3 is CASSNPGFRTSLTQYF. The DNA of the CDR3 is TGTGCCAGCAGTAATCCCGGTTTTCGGACTAGCCTTACGCAGTATTTT.

V usage is TRBV28 and J usage is TRBJ2-3; TRBD2 might be the D (6 bases). Germline V gene lookup returns CDR1 MDHEN and CDR2 SYDVKM. V was clipped by 6 bases and J by 0 bases, with 13 bases between them. This CDR3 spans 15 amino acids. The CDR3 DNA is TGTGCCAGCAGGAGAGGAGGGGCTAGCACAGATACGCAGTATTTT. This gives the protein CASRRGGASTDTQYF. Together with reference TRBV28 and TRBJ2-3, the CDR3 gives the full variable domain: DVKVTQSSRYLVKRTGEKVFLECVQDMDHENMFWYRQDPGLGLRLIYFSYDVKMKEKGDIPEGYSVSREKKERFSLILESASTNQTSMYLCASRRGGASTDTQYFGPGTRLTVL.

The genes are TRBV29-1 and TRBJ1-2, with 8 bases identical to TRBD1. The CDR3 consists of 13 residues. Trimming at V came to 4 bases and at J to 2 bases, leaving 3 bases not matched to a gene. Germline assignment: CDR1 SQVTM and CDR2 ANQGSEA. CDR3 loop: CSVVTGENYGYTF. The CDR3 DNA follows: TGCAGCGTTGTGACAGGGGAAAACTATGGCTACACCTTC.

The chain links TRBV11-2 to TRBJ1-1; D gene ambiguous. V gave up 1 base and J gave up 5 bases, with 11 bases separating them. The CDR3 has 14 amino acids. Germline V gene lookup returns CDR1 SGHAT and CDR2 FQNNGV. CDR3 sequence reads: CASSLGGEGTEAFF. The CDR3 DNA reads TGTGCCAGCAGCTTAGGCGGGGAAGGTACTGAAGCTTTCTTT.

The CDR3 loop is CASSQEGRGLSRSYNEQFF. The CDR3 DNA reads TGCGCCAGCAGCCAAGAGGGACGGGGGTTGAGCAGGTCCTACAATGAGCAGTTCTTC. The chain employs TRBV4-1 and TRBJ2-1; D perhaps matches TRBD2 (6 bases). Germline V gene lookup returns CDR1 MGHRA and CDR2 YSYEKL. V lost 0 bases and J 1 base, leaving 19 bases between the germline ends. The CDR3 is 19 amino acids.

J is TRBJ1-2 and V is TRBV6-5; 10 nucleotides line up with TRBD1. In germline, CDR1 is MNHEY, CDR2 SVGAGI. There are 13 residues in the CDR3. Trimming cost V 8 bases and J 10 bases; bases outside gene matches: 10. The CDR3 spells CASGRDRGSDYTF. The CDR3, as DNA: TGTGCCAGCGGACGGGACAGGGGAAGTGACTACACCTTC.

This clone appeared once. The CDR3 reads CASSESGQGQYF. In nucleotides, the CDR3 is TGTGCCAGCAGTGAGAGCGGACAGGGGCAGTACTTC. This chain uses TRBV2 with TRBJ2-7; 8 nucleotides line up with TRBD1. The germline CDR1 and CDR2 sequences are SNHLY and FYNNEI. The CDR3 extends over 12 amino acids. V was pared by 3 bases and J by 9 bases, with 4 bases of the junction left unmatched.

This clone occurred a few times. The V gene is TRBV5-5, the J gene TRBJ1-5, with D tentatively TRBD1 (6 bases). The CDR3 covers 15 residues. Trimming left V 0 bases short and J 11 bases short, with 18 bases between. The germline gives CDR1 SGHKS, CDR2 YYEKEE (reference sequence). The CDR3 sequence is CASSLGDTGWETQHF. The CDR3 DNA reads as TGTGCCAGCAGCTTGGGGGACACAGGGTGGGAGACCCAGCATTTT.

V is TRBV4-2 and J is TRBJ1-1; 10 nucleotides match TRBD1. Looked up from germline, CDR1 is LGHNA and CDR2 is YNFKEQ. CDR3 size: 13 residues. V dropped 4 bases and J dropped 6; count of bases not matched to a gene: 2. The CDR3 DNA sequence: TGTGCCAGCAGCCGGGACAGGGGCGCTGAAGCTTTCTTT. Protein product: CASSRDRGAEAFF.